The T cell receptor (beta chain) described here comes from a study of T cell clones after liver transplantation. Turning to the study itself: TCRbeta sequencing after a pre-transplant mixed lymphocyte reaction identified graft-donor-reactive clones, later tracked in post-transplant blood. At least one year of complete immunosuppression withdrawal without enzymes over twice normal defined tolerance.

Data came from immunoSEQ multiplex PCR; TCRdb stores just in-frame clones and leaves some out. The top ten hold approximately 2.6% of the sample, which has more than 65,000 clones, around 90% seen once. Findings of the study overall: Graft donor-reactive T cells may have migrated into the graft rather than being deleted. The donor-reactive repertoire was only partly measurable in a couple of subjects, lacking donor cells.

The CDR3 is 15 amino acids. Germline assignment: CDR1 MNHEY and CDR2 SVGAGI. V dropped 5 bases and J dropped 0; count of bases not matched to a gene: 4. In regard to this clone: The antigen remains unidentified.

The clonotype originates from a human donor who received a liver transplant. The rearrangement joins TRBV6-5 to TRBJ2-3; 8 bases are shared with TRBD2. The sequenced sample was CD4+ T cells from blood, obtained before liver transplant. Here the CDR3 DNA reads TGTGCCAGCAGTCAACTAGCGGCTAGCACAGATACGCAGTATTTT. This encodes CASSQLAASTDTQYF.